The 23 T cell receptor beta chains listed next were all sequenced from one sample in a study of human T cells and chemical hapten exposure (dated by TCRdb to the early 2020s). The time point label, as the study defines it: patch test 2, 6 weeks after DPC sensitization. The treatment or condition tag for this specimen amounts to: therapeutic diphenylcyclopropenone sensitization with weekly scalp DPC. Libraries were prepared through RACE. The instrument given in TCRdb is NextSeq 500. The public reads were quality trimmed at Q25 with fastp and then assembled into clones with MiXCR by TCRdb, keeping productive beta chains. One record per CDR3 amino acid sequence lists the most common genes and DNA. The sample records 75,000 to 90,000 distinct CDR3 sequences, under 11% of which are singletons. Of the sample, around 5% falls within the top ten clones. This specimen consisted of whole blood, obtained in connection with sensitization to the hapten diphenylcyclopropenone (DPC). These receptors all stem from a woman in her fifties or sixties with alopecia areata. Some clones in this sample may be carry-over from other donors' samples.

V gene TRBV7-2 combines with J gene TRBJ2-7; D is possibly TRBD1 or TRBD2 (7 bases each). In germline, CDR1 is SGHTA, CDR2 FQGNSA. This CDR3 contains 15 residues. The V and J ends lost 5 bases and 1 base respectively, with 15 bases between them. CDR3 coding DNA: TGTGCCAGCAGCAATAGGGGGGGACAGTCCTACGAGCAGTACTTC. It is translated as CASSNRGGQSYEQYF.

The J gene is TRBJ2-1, the V gene TRBV11-2; no clear D. The CDR3 is made up of 13 amino acids. Looked up from germline, CDR1 is SGHAT and CDR2 is FQNNGV. With 3 bases removed from V and 6 bases from J, the gap between germline ends came to 9 bases. The CDR3 DNA sequence: TGTGCCAGCAGCTTTGGGCGTAGCAATGAGCAGTTCTTC. Translated, it gives CASSFGRSNEQFF.

This clonotype was seen at least ten times. This chain uses TRBV18 with TRBJ1-2, with a possible D match to TRBD1 (5 bases). V was clipped by 1 base and J by 0 bases, with 9 bases between them. The CDR3 sequence is 15 residues long. CDR1 KGHSH and CDR2 LQKENI come from the germline V gene. In DNA form, the CDR3 reads TGTGCCAGCTCACCACTGGGGGAATCTAACTATGGCTACACCTTC. Translation gives CASSPLGESNYGYTF.

The J gene is TRBJ2-1, the V gene TRBV28; D is perhaps TRBD2 (5 bases). The V and J ends lost 7 bases and 8 bases respectively, with 18 bases between them. This CDR3 comprises 14 residues. Germline CDR1 reads MDHEN; CDR2 reads SYDVKM. CDR3 in DNA: TGTGCCAGCAACACGGGATCCTATCTCTATGAGCAGTTCTTC. Protein product: CASNTGSYLYEQFF.

This chain joins TRBV4-1 and TRBJ2-7, with a possible D match to TRBD2 (7 bases). Germline lookup yields CDR1 MGHRA and CDR2 YSYEKL. The CDR3 has 16 amino acids. Deletions cut 0 bases from V and 2 bases from J, with 14 bases between. The CDR3 coding sequence is TGCGCCAGCAGCCAAGAAGGGGGGGCGGAACCCTACGAGCAGTACTTC. Its protein product is CASSQEGGAEPYEQYF.

In this sample, this clonotype turned up many times. The chain combines TRBV5-4 with TRBJ1-4; no definite D call. The CDR3 runs 13 residues. Germline V gene lookup returns CDR1 SGHNT and CDR2 YYREEE (reference sequence). With 1 base removed from V and 8 bases from J, the gap between germline ends came to 9 bases. Here the CDR3 reads CASSLFRGEKLFF. The CDR3, as DNA: TGTGCCAGCAGCTTGTTTCGGGGAGAAAAACTGTTTTTT.

This clonotype has only a few counts. The rearrangement joins TRBV4-3 to TRBJ2-7, with TRBD2 identical over 7 bases. Germline CDR1 is LGHNA and CDR2 is YSLEER. The CDR3 covers 17 residues. The J segment lost 2 bases and the V segment lost 0 bases, leaving 10 bases of the junction unmatched. In DNA form, the CDR3 reads TGCGCCAGCAGCCAAGAGGCCTTCTTTGCGGGAGCCTACGAGCAGTACTTC. As protein: CASSQEAFFAGAYEQYF.

The count of this clonotype is one. J is TRBJ2-2 and V is TRBV3-1, with 7 bases fitting TRBD2. The CDR3 sequence is 14 residues long. Per the germline V gene, CDR1 is LGHDT and CDR2 is YNNKEL (reference sequence). Trimming at V came to 6 bases and at J to 3 bases, leaving 4 bases not matched to a gene. CDR3 loop: CASRLSGDTGELFF. CDR3 in DNA: TGTGCCAGCAGGTTGAGCGGGGACACCGGGGAGCTGTTTTTT. The variable domain in full, completed from reference TRBV3-1 and TRBJ2-2, reads DTAVSQTPKYLVTQMGNDKSIKCEQNLGHDTMYWYKQDSKKFLKIMFSYNNKELIINETVPNRFSPKSPDKAHLNLHINSLELGDSAVYFCASRLSGDTGELFFGEGSRLTVL.

This sequence joins TRBV20-1 and TRBJ2-7; 13 nucleotides line up with TRBD2. In germline, CDR1 is DFQATT, CDR2 SNEGSKA (reference sequence). CDR3 size: 13 residues. The V gene end was trimmed by 6 bases and the J gene end by 6 bases; junction bases not matched to a gene: 5. The CDR3 DNA follows: TGCAGTGCCGGACGGACTAGCGGGAGCGAGCAGTACTTC. Its translation is CSAGRTSGSEQYF.

The chain employs TRBV27 and TRBJ1-5; D perhaps matches TRBD1 (6 bases). CDR3 length: 12 residues. V was clipped by 7 bases and J by 7 bases, with 11 bases between them. Germline-derived CDR1 and CDR2 are MNHEY and SMNVEV (reference sequence). CDR3 residues: CASNRAGQPQHF. The CDR3 coding sequence is TGTGCCAGCAACAGGGCCGGGCAGCCCCAGCATTTT.

V is TRBV5-8 and J is TRBJ2-7, with D perhaps matching TRBD1 (6 bases). The CDR3 loop spans 15 amino acids. V shed 4 bases and J shed 0 bases, with 14 bases lying between them. Germline values: CDR1 SGHTS, CDR2 YDEGEE. The CDR3 nucleotides are TGTGCCAGCAGCGCCCCATGGGACAACTCCTACGAGCAGTACTTC. Its protein product is CASSAPWDNSYEQYF.

This clonotype was observed many times. The chain links TRBV18 to TRBJ1-1; D uncertain. Germline values: CDR1 KGHSH, CDR2 LQKENI. The length of the CDR3 is 13 residues. V lost 4 bases, J lost 6 bases, and 12 bases lay in between. DNA of the CDR3: TGTGCCAGCTCACTACCAGGACGCGCTGAAGCTTTCTTT. Translated, it gives CASSLPGRAEAFF.

The table lists this clonotype with a few counts. The CDR3 loop reads CSAASGSQETQYF. For the CDR3, the DNA is TGCAGTGCTGCTAGCGGGTCACAAGAGACCCAGTACTTC. This chain connects TRBV20-1 to TRBJ2-5; 8 nucleotides line up with TRBD2. The V and J ends lost 5 bases and 2 bases, in that order; junction bases with no gene match: 4. Germline V gene data show CDR1 as DFQATT and CDR2 as SNEGSKA (reference sequence). This CDR3 comprises 13 residues.

A remark on this clonotype: Possible read error: a much larger clone is one base away. The V call is TRBV10-2, the J call TRBJ2-1; the D is unclear. The CDR3 covers 13 residues. CDR1 and CDR2 from the germline V gene are WSHSY and SAAADI. The V end lost 6 bases, the J end lost 2 bases, and 8 bases lay between the germline ends. DNA for the CDR3: TGCGCCAGCAGGGCAGCCGCCTACAATGAGCAGTTCTTC. It specifies CASRAAAYNEQFF.

This chain links TRBV21-1 with TRBJ2-7; the DNA was not used to check the table's D call, TRBD2. TRBV21-1 is assigned pseudogene status. The length of the CDR3 is 17 residues. The CDR3: CASSKIKGESRYYEQYF. DNA for the CDR3: TGTGCCAGCAGCAAGATTAAGGGGGAGTCCCGTTACTACGAGCAGTACTTC.

This clonotype showed up many times. The chain links TRBV7-2 to TRBJ2-3; D may be TRBD2 (5 bases). V lost 1 base and J 6 bases, leaving 8 bases between the germline ends. The CDR3 is 13 amino acids. Germline V gene data show CDR1 as SGHTA and CDR2 as FQGNSA. CDR3 sequence: CASSLGEGDTQYF. The CDR3 bases are TGTGCCAGCAGCTTAGGCGAGGGCGATACGCAGTATTTT.

This clonotype was detected many times. The V call is TRBV18, the J call TRBJ2-3; D is unclear. Germline assignment: CDR1 KGHSH and CDR2 LQKENI. V was cut by 3 bases and J by 4 bases, with 8 bases left in between. This CDR3 contains 13 residues. The DNA of the CDR3 is TGTGCCAGCTCACCTCTTGACGCAGATACGCAGTATTTT. Translated, it gives CASSPLDADTQYF. Filled out from reference TRBV18 and TRBJ2-3, the complete variable domain reads NAGVMQNPRHLVRRRGQEARLRCSPMKGHSHVYWYRQLPEEGLKFMVYLQKENIIDESGMPKERFSAEFPKEGPSILRIQQVVRGDSAAYFCASSPLDADTQYFGPGTRLTVL.

This clonotype appeared a few times. This chain links TRBV7-2 with TRBJ2-7, with D possibly TRBD1 on 5 matching bases. In germline, CDR1 is SGHTA, CDR2 FQGNSA. This CDR3 region has 14 residues. V was cut by 6 bases and J by 3 bases, with 15 bases left in between. CDR3: CASSPGIPIYEQYF. As DNA, the CDR3 is TGTGCCAGCAGTCCAGGGATCCCAATCTACGAGCAGTACTTC.

The chain uses TRBV2 and TRBJ2-7, with a possible D match to TRBD1 (6 bases). Germline V gene lookup returns CDR1 SNHLY and CDR2 FYNNEI. V was clipped by 9 bases and J by 3 bases, with 18 bases between them. CDR3 length equals 14 residues. For the CDR3, the DNA is TGTGCCAGTTTACCCCGGGACAACTACTACGAGCAGTACTTC. Translating gives CASLPRDNYYEQYF. Drawing the rest from reference TRBV2 and TRBJ2-7, the complete variable domain is EPEVTQTPSHQVTQMGQEVILRCVPISNHLYFYWYRQILGQKVEFLVSFYNNEISEKSEIFDDQFSVERPDGSNFTLKIRSTKLEDSAMYFCASLPRDNYYEQYFGPGTRLTVT.

This clonotype was seen at least ten times. The chain recombines TRBV14 with TRBJ1-2; D not certain. This CDR3 has 14 residues. The ends were cut back, 4 bases at V and 1 base at J, with 10 bases in the middle. Germline-derived CDR1 and CDR2 are SGHDN and FVKESK. Here the CDR3 reads CASSRGPINYGYTF. The CDR3 region has the DNA TGTGCCAGCAGCCGCGGGCCTATTAACTATGGCTACACCTTC.

This clonotype was counted ten times or more. The rearrangement links TRBV20-1 to TRBJ2-2; D is possibly TRBD1 or TRBD2 (5 bases each). Trimming stripped 0 bases from V and 6 bases from J, with 8 bases between. Germline V gene data show CDR1 as DFQATT and CDR2 as SNEGSKA (reference sequence). The CDR3 has 13 amino acids. CDR3 nucleotide sequence: TGCAGTGCTAGAGAGGGACCCCCCGGGGAGCTGTTTTTT. Its translation is CSAREGPPGELFF.

This clonotype turned up a few times. This chain uses TRBV3-1 with TRBJ2-5; TRBD1 aligns across 8 bases. Germline assignment: CDR1 LGHDT and CDR2 YNNKEL (reference sequence). The CDR3 extends over 13 amino acids. V trimming: 4 bases; J trimming: 4 bases; junction bases outside the gene matches: 2. In nucleotides, the CDR3 is TGTGCCAGCAGCCGAGACAGGGGAGAGACCCAGTACTTC. Amino acids: CASSRDRGETQYF.

The chain joins TRBV18 to TRBJ2-2; 7 positions match TRBD1. The CDR3 extends over 14 amino acids. The ends lost 3 bases at V and 5 bases at J; junction bases unmatched: 3. Germline V gene lookup returns CDR1 KGHSH and CDR2 LQKENI. CDR3 amino acids: CASSPLTGTGELFF. As DNA, the CDR3 is TGTGCCAGCTCACCTCTGACAGGGACCGGGGAGCTGTTTTTT.